This T cell receptor (beta chain) derives from a study of PD-L1 blockade in urothelial cancer. Study information: Analyses were performed on blood at 3 weeks after treatment start (the second dose) and at 6 weeks. The median T cell count in blood samples was some 150,000.

Time point specified: peripheral blood 6 weeks after treatment start. CDR1 is SGDLS, CDR2 YYNGEE, per germline. CDR3 size: 15 residues. The V end was cut by 2 bases, the J end by 1 base, with 9 bases between. In the case of this clone: The antigen is undetermined.

Study findings and constraints: In blood sampled pretreatment, TCR clonality below the median predicted better survival.

Sequencing used immunoSEQ multiplex PCR; TCRdb keeps in-frame clones, though not all of them. The repertoire includes about 110,000 clones, 91% of them detected once, and approximately 3.8% sits in the top ten. The sample consisted of PBMCs, taken around atezolizumab (anti-PD-L1) treatment. The chain links TRBV9 to TRBJ2-2, with a possible D match to TRBD1 (6 bases). The clonotype was recovered from a man between 60 and 75 years old with urothelial cancer. CDR3 protein: CASSVGHWNTGELFF. CDR3 nucleotides: TGTGCCAGCAGCGTGGGACATTGGAACACCGGGGAGCTGTTTTTT.